Below, 9 T cell receptor beta chains from the same sample are listed, as sequenced in a study of T cells in Graves' hyperthyroidism and ophthalmopathy. Authors of the study amplified TCR beta CDR3 regions from RNA transcripts. The TCR CDR3 first-round RT-PCR relied on the HTBI primer set. From the multiplex PCR reads, TCRdb called clonotypes with MiXCR, one entry per CDR3 protein. The sample shows 150,000 or so distinct CDR3 sequences, approximately 20% of them seen only once. Sequenced input: blood. These receptors were taken from a woman aged 45-60 years with Graves' hyperthyroidism that later progressed to Graves' ophthalmopathy.

This clonotype came up a few times. The chain links TRBV5-1 to TRBJ2-3; D is perhaps TRBD1 (6 bases). Trimming shortened V by 3 bases and J by 7 bases, and 18 bases separated the two germline ends. CDR3 length equals 15 residues. The V gene's germline CDR1 is SGHRS and CDR2 YFSETQ. The CDR3 DNA reads as TGCGCCAGCAGCTCCCCCGGGACAATAGCCAATACGCAGTATTTT. Its protein is CASSSPGTIANTQYF.

This clonotype was detected many times. This chain links TRBV24-1 with TRBJ1-5; no firm D call. The V and J ends lost 10 bases and 0 bases respectively, with 9 bases between them. Germline V CDR1 and CDR2: KGHDR, SFDVKD. This CDR3 is built from 13 residues. CDR3 DNA: TGTGCCACGGCCTATTATAGCAATCAGCCCCAGCATTTT. It yields the protein CATAYYSNQPQHF.

This clonotype has a count of ten or more. The genes are TRBV28 and TRBJ2-3, with TRBD2 matching over 11 bases. The germline CDR1 and CDR2 sequences are MDHEN and SYDVKM. J lost 5 bases, V lost 4 bases, and 8 bases had no gene match. This CDR3 is built from 16 residues. CDR3: CASSSAASGGKDTQYF. The DNA of the CDR3 is TGTGCCAGCAGTTCCGCGGCTAGCGGGGGGAAAGATACGCAGTATTTT.

This chain links TRBV19 with TRBJ1-2; no reliable D call. Trimming stripped 4 bases from V and 8 bases from J, with 17 bases between. The CDR3 runs 14 residues. Germline V gene sequence: CDR1 LNHDA, CDR2 SQIVND (reference sequence). The CDR3 sequence is CASSTSLGFQGYTF. The CDR3 nucleotides are TGTGCCAGTAGTACGAGCCTTGGCTTCCAGGGCTACACCTTC.

Ten or more counts support this clonotype. The chain employs TRBV28 and TRBJ1-3; 7 nucleotides align to TRBD1. Trimming took 8 bases from V and 3 from J; bases not matched to a gene: 7. The CDR3 consists of 14 residues. Looked up from germline, CDR1 is MDHEN and CDR2 is SYDVKM. In nucleotides, the CDR3 is TGTGCCAGCTGCCTGACAGGGCATGGAAACACCATATATTTT. Protein sequence: CASCLTGHGNTIYF.

The table lists this clonotype with many counts. The rearrangement uses TRBV12-3 or TRBV12-4 and TRBJ2-5; D is perhaps TRBD2 (5 bases). CDR3 length: 12 residues. V was shortened by 4 bases and J by 5 bases, with 8 bases between the two germline ends. CDR3 in amino acids: CASSWTGETQYF. In nucleotides, the CDR3 is TGTGCCAGCAGTTGGACGGGGGAGACCCAGTACTTC.

J is TRBJ1-5 and V is TRBV12-3 or TRBV12-4, with D uncertain. Deletions cut 3 bases from V and 6 bases from J, with 6 bases between. CDR3 length equals 12 residues. Here the CDR3 DNA reads TGTGCCAGCAGTTTTGAACCTCAGCCCCAGCATTTT. Protein product: CASSFEPQPQHF.

This clonotype showed up many times. The chain carries TRBV6-1 and TRBJ2-7; TRBD2 matches 8 bases. This CDR3 has 15 residues. Germline assignment: CDR1 MNHNS and CDR2 SASEGT. V trimming: 2 bases; J trimming: 5 bases; junction bases outside the gene matches: 8. In DNA form, the CDR3 reads TGTGCCAGCAGTGAATACGGACTAGCTTTGGACGAGCAGTACTTC. The encoded protein is CASSEYGLALDEQYF.

This clonotype has at least ten counts. The chain recombines TRBV29-1 with TRBJ2-1, with 11 nucleotides matching TRBD2. V dropped 4 bases and J dropped 4; count of bases not matched to a gene: 9. The CDR3 is made up of 16 amino acids. Germline CDR1 SQVTM, CDR2 ANQGSEA. CDR3 loop: CSVAGKGTSGYNEQFF. The CDR3 bases are TGCAGCGTTGCCGGGAAGGGGACTAGCGGTTACAATGAGCAGTTCTTC.